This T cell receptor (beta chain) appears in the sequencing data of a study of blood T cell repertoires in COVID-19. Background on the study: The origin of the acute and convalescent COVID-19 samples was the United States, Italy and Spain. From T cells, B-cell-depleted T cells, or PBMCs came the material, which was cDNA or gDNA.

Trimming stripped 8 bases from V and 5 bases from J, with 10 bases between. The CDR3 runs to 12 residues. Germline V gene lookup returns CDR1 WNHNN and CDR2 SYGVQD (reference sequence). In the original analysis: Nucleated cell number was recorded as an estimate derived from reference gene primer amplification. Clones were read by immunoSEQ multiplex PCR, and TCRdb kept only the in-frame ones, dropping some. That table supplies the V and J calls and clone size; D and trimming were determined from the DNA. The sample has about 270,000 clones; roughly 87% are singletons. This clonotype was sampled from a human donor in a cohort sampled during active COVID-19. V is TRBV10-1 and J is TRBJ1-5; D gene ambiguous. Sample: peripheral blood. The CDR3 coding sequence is TGCGCCAGCGGAGACGGATATCAGCCCCAGCATTTT. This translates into CASGDGYQPQHF.